Below, 20 T cell receptor beta chains from the same sample are listed, as sequenced in a study of blood T cell repertoires in COVID-19. TCRdb keeps only in-frame clones here, not all; method: immunoSEQ multiplex PCR. The sample has around 60,000 clones, approximately 80% seen once. Sequenced: peripheral blood. The receptor source for this set is a man older than 75 with active or convalescent COVID-19.

V is TRBV11-2 and J is TRBJ1-1; D is unclear. Germline lookup yields CDR1 SGHAT and CDR2 FQNNGV. This CDR3 spans 12 amino acids. The ends were cut back, 5 bases at V and 3 bases at J, with 7 bases in the middle. The CDR3 here is CASSPPYTEAFF. The CDR3 nucleotides read TGTGCCAGCAGCCCTCCTTACACTGAAGCTTTCTTT. Full variable domain (missing parts from reference TRBV11-2 and TRBJ1-1): EAGVAQSPRYKIIEKRQSVAFWCNPISGHATLYWYQQILGQGPKLLIQFQNNGVVDDSQLPKDRFSAERLKGVDSTLKIQPAKLEDSAVYLCASSPPYTEAFFGQGTRLTVV.

J is TRBJ1-2 and V is TRBV4-2; D unclear. The CDR3 runs to 14 residues. The germline CDR1 and CDR2 sequences are LGHNA and YNFKEQ. V lost 2 bases and J 8 bases, leaving 15 bases between the germline ends. The DNA for the CDR3 is TGTGCCAGCAGCCAACCTGACAAAACCAAGGGCTACACCTTC. Translated, it gives CASSQPDKTKGYTF.

The CDR3 is CASSFSSFTEAFF. In DNA, the CDR3 is TGTGCCAGCAGTTTTAGCAGCTTTACTGAAGCTTTCTTT. The chain joins TRBV6-2 or TRBV6-3 to TRBJ1-1; D is ambiguous. CDR1 MNHEY and CDR2 SVGEGT come from the germline V gene. The V end was cut by 4 bases, the J end by 5 bases, with 11 bases between. The CDR3 contains 13 residues.

J is TRBJ2-4 and V is TRBV6-6, with D maybe TRBD1 (6 bases). The germline CDR1 and CDR2 sequences are MNHNY and SVGAGI (reference sequence). Trimming removed 5 bases at V and 4 bases at J, with 12 bases between. The CDR3 is 14 residues long. The CDR3 loop is CASSGRDKKNIQYF. The CDR3 region has the DNA TGTGCCAGCAGTGGCCGGGACAAGAAAAACATTCAGTACTTC.

V is TRBV27 and J is TRBJ2-1; D is perhaps TRBD2 (5 bases). This CDR3 comprises 13 residues. Trimming took 5 bases from V and 6 from J, leaving 11 bases between them. CDR1 and CDR2 (germline): MNHEY, SMNVEV (reference sequence). The CDR3 loop reads CASSTLVSNEQFF. In nucleotides, the CDR3 is TGTGCCAGCAGTACACTAGTCTCCAATGAGCAGTTCTTC.

The V and J genes are TRBV7-2 and TRBJ2-2, with D unresolved. Trimming took 2 bases from V and 5 from J, leaving 3 bases between them. Germline CDR1 SGHTA, CDR2 FQGNSA. The length of the CDR3 is 12 residues. The CDR3 coding sequence is TGTGCCAGCAGCTTATATACCGGGGAGCTGTTTTTT. Translated, it gives CASSLYTGELFF.

This clone was counted once. The chain links TRBV4-3 to TRBJ2-3, with 8 positions matching TRBD2. The CDR3 is 17 residues long. Germline CDR1 and CDR2: LGHNA and YSLEER. V trimming: 2 bases; J trimming: 3 bases; junction bases outside the gene matches: 10. CDR3 loop: CASSQLLSGMGTDTQYF. The CDR3 region has the DNA TGCGCCAGCAGCCAACTCCTTAGCGGGATGGGGACAGATACGCAGTATTTT.

The rearrangement links TRBV2 to TRBJ2-1, with 9 bases aligning to TRBD2. V trimming: 6 bases; J trimming: 9 bases; junction bases outside the gene matches: 6. The V gene's germline CDR1 is SNHLY and CDR2 FYNNEI. This CDR3 spans 13 amino acids. CDR3: CASSIAGVLEQFF. CDR3 coding DNA: TGTGCCAGCAGCATAGCGGGAGTACTTGAGCAGTTCTTC. The full variable domain, completed using reference TRBV2 and TRBJ2-1, is EPEVTQTPSHQVTQMGQEVILRCVPISNHLYFYWYRQILGQKVEFLVSFYNNEISEKSEIFDDQFSVERPDGSNFTLKIRSTKLEDSAMYFCASSIAGVLEQFFGPGTRLTVL.

This clone rates as medium-sized. The chain employs TRBV4-1 and TRBJ2-7; perhaps TRBD1 as D (5 bases). This CDR3 has 15 residues. The germline V gene has CDR1 MGHRA and CDR2 YSYEKL. Trimming cost V 0 bases and J 2 bases, with 11 bases left between them. The CDR3 region has the DNA TGCGCCAGCAGCCAAGAACGACAGAGTACCTACGAGCAGTACTTC. Protein sequence: CASSQERQSTYEQYF.

This chain connects TRBV2 to TRBJ2-1, with TRBD2 identical over 13 bases. J gave up 10 bases and V 9 bases, and 18 bases lay outside the gene matches. The CDR3 loop spans 17 amino acids. The germline V gene encodes CDR1 SNHLY and CDR2 FYNNEI. The CDR3 region is CASPPTSGRARPAEQFF. In nucleotides, the CDR3 is TGTGCCAGTCCGCCTACTAGCGGGAGGGCCCGCCCCGCCGAGCAGTTCTTC.

CDR3 protein: CASSEGQGVDTQYF. Here the CDR3 DNA reads TGTGCCAGCAGTGAAGGGCAGGGGGTGGATACGCAGTATTTT. The chain couples TRBV2 to TRBJ2-3; 7 bases map to TRBD1. Germline V gives CDR1 SNHLY, CDR2 FYNNEI. The ends lost 1 base at V and 6 bases at J; junction bases unmatched: 4. This CDR3 region has 14 residues.

CDR3 sequence (DNA): TGTGCCAGCAGTTTATCCCACACAGGGGTTTGGGCTGAAGCTTTCTTT. Amino acids: CASSLSHTGVWAEAFF. V gene TRBV27 combines with J gene TRBJ1-1; 7 nucleotides align to TRBD1. This CDR3 contains 16 residues. From germline, CDR1 is MNHEY and CDR2 SMNVEV (reference sequence). V lost 0 bases and J lost 6; bases outside the gene matches: 10.

This clone is a singleton in its sample. The chain links TRBV29-1 to TRBJ1-4; tentatively, D is TRBD1 (5 bases). The CDR3 has 18 residues. Germline CDR1 and CDR2: SQVTM and ANQGSEA. Deletions cut 0 bases from V and 4 bases from J, with 21 bases between. The CDR3 DNA is TGCAGCGTTGAAGAATCAGGGTCTCGTGAGTGGTTTAATGAAAAACTGTTTTTT. It is translated as CSVEESGSREWFNEKLFF.

The chain is built from TRBV7-6 and TRBJ2-7; a weak D match, TRBD1 (6 bases). This CDR3 has 14 amino acids. With 4 bases removed from V and 0 bases from J, the gap between germline ends came to 10 bases. Germline CDR1 SGHVS, CDR2 FNYEAQ. The CDR3 DNA is TGTGCCAGCAGCTCAACAGGGAGCTCCTACGAGCAGTACTTC. As protein: CASSSTGSSYEQYF.

The CDR3 DNA reads TGTGCCTGGGGGGTAGCGGGAGCCTACGAGCAGTACTTC. Protein sequence: CAWGVAGAYEQYF. The genes are TRBV30 and TRBJ2-7; 9 positions match TRBD2. Germline trimming cut 5 bases from V and 2 bases from J; bases unmatched to any gene: 4. This CDR3 region has 13 residues. Germline V lookup: CDR1 GTSNPN, CDR2 SVGIG (reference sequence).

The chain recombines TRBV19 with TRBJ1-3; a possible D gene is TRBD1 (6 bases). The V and J ends lost 4 bases and 0 bases respectively, with 16 bases between them. The CDR3 has 17 amino acids. Germline V CDR1 and CDR2: LNHDA, SQIVND (reference sequence). The CDR3 sequence is CASSTRGSAYSGNTIYF. The CDR3 DNA reads as TGTGCCAGTAGTACCAGGGGCAGCGCATACTCTGGAAACACCATATATTTT.

In this sample, this clone turned up a few times. This rearrangement joins TRBV6-2 or TRBV6-3 to TRBJ2-3; D might be TRBD1 (6 bases). The V gene lost 2 bases and the J gene lost 4 bases, with 13 bases spanning the gap. Germline CDR1 is MNHEY and CDR2 is SVGEGT. This CDR3 contains 15 residues. CDR3 DNA: TGTGCCAGCAGTTACGGGACAAACTTCCCAGATACGCAGTATTTT. It encodes CASSYGTNFPDTQYF.

The chain combines TRBV7-3 with TRBJ2-5; D ambiguous. Per germline, CDR1 SGHTA and CDR2 FQGTGA. V lost 0 bases and J lost 5, with 16 bases in between. This CDR3 has 16 residues. The CDR3 DNA reads as TGTGCCAGCAGCTTAACTTCCCAAATTACGAGGGAGACCCAGTACTTC. It is translated as CASSLTSQITRETQYF. Together with reference TRBV7-3 and TRBJ2-5, the CDR3 gives the full variable domain: GAGVSQTPSNKVTEKGKYVELRCDPISGHTALYWYRQSLGQGPEFLIYFQGTGAADDSGLPNDRFFAVRPEGSVSTLKIQRTERGDSAVYLCASSLTSQITRETQYFGPGTRLLVL.

This clone was detected a few times. V gene TRBV10-1 combines with J gene TRBJ2-5; tentative D call: TRBD2 (7 bases). This CDR3 spans 14 amino acids. Germline lookup yields CDR1 WNHNN and CDR2 SYGVQD (reference sequence). V was shortened by 6 bases and J by 5 bases, with 16 bases between the two germline ends. CDR3 coding DNA: TGCGCCAGCAGCGGAGGGGGGGCCTCGGAGACCCAGTACTTC. The encoded protein is CASSGGGASETQYF.

V usage is TRBV3-1 (or the pseudogene TRBV3-2) and J usage is TRBJ2-7, with 10 nucleotides matching TRBD2. The trim removed 1 base at V and 4 bases at J, leaving 4 bases unmatched. CDR3 length equals 15 residues. Germline V CDR1 and CDR2: LGHDT, YNNKEL (reference sequence). The CDR3 region is CASSQGTSGVYEQYF. The DNA of the CDR3 is TGTGCCAGCAGCCAAGGAACTAGCGGGGTTTACGAGCAGTACTTC.